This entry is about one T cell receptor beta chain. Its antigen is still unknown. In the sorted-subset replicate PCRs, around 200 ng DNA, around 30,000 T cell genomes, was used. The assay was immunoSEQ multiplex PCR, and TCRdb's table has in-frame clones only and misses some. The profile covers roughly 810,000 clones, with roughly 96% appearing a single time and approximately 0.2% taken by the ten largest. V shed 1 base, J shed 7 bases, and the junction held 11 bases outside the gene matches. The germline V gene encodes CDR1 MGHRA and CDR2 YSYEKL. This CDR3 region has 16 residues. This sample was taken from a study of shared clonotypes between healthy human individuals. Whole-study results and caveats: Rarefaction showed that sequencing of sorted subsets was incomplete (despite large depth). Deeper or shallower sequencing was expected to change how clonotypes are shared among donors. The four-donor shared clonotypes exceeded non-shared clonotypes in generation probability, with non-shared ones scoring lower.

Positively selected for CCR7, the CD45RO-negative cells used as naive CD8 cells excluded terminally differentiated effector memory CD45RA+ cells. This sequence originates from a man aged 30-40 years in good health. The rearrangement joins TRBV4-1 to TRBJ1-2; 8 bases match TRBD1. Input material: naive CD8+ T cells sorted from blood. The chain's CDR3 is CASSQVVIGQGTGYTF. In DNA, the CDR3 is TGCGCCAGCAGCCAAGTAGTCATTGGACAGGGAACTGGCTACACCTTC.